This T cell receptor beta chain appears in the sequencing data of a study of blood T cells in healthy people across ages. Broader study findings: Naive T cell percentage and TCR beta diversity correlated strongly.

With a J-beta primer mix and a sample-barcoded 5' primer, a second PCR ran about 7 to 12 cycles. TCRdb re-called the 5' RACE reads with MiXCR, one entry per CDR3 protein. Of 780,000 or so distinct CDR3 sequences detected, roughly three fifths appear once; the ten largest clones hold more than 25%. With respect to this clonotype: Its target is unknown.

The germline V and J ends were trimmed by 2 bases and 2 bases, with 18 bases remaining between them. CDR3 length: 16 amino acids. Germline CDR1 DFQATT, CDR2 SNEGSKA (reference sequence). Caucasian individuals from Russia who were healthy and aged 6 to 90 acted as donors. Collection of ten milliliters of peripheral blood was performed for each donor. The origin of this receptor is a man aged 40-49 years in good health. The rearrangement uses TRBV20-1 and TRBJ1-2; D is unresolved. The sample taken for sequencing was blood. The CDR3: CSARFRDNYSNYGYTF. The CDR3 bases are TGCAGTGCTAGATTTCGTGACAACTACTCCAACTATGGCTACACCTTC.